The sequence of this T cell receptor (beta chain) was determined in a study of blood T cell repertoires in COVID-19. Study-wide background: Sources were T cells, B-cell-depleted T cells, or PBMCs; the material itself was cDNA or gDNA.

The authors' processing: Scientists estimated how many nucleated cells there were by amplifying reference gene primers. Profiling relied on immunoSEQ multiplex PCR, and the TCRdb table lists in-frame clones only, not all of them. That table gives V, J and clone size, and the DNA gave D and trimming. Of about 150,000 clones in the sample, roughly 84% were seen once. CDR3 length equals 17 residues. Germline-derived CDR1 and CDR2 are SGHTA and FQGTGA. The germline V and J ends were trimmed by 1 base and 7 bases, with 17 bases remaining between them. The chain is built from TRBV7-3 and TRBJ1-6; tentatively, D is TRBD1 (6 bases). The receptor comes from a woman in her forties or fifties in a cohort sampled during active or convalescent COVID-19. The sample comprised peripheral blood. CDR3 sequence reads: CASSLNRLGALNSPLHF. The CDR3, as DNA: TGTGCCAGCAGCTTAAATCGTTTGGGGGCTTTAAATTCACCCCTCCACTTT.